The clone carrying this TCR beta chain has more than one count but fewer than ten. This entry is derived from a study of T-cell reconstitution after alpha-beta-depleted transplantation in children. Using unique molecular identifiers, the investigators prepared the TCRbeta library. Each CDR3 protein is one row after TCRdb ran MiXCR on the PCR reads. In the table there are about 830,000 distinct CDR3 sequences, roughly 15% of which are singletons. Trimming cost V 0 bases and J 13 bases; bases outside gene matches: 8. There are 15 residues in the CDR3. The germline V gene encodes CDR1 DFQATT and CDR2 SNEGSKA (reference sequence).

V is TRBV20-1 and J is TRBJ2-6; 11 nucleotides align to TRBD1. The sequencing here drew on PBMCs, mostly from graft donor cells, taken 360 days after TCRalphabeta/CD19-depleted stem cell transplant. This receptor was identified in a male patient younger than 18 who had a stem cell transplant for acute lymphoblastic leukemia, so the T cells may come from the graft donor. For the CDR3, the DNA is TGCAGTGCTAGAGATAGGGACAGGGGGAAGAGGGTCCTGACTTTC. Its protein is CSARDRDRGKRVLTF.